This passage covers 3 T cell receptor beta chains from one sample sequenced in a study of blood T cells in healthy people across ages. The second PCR ran about 7 to 12 cycles with a sample-barcoded 5' primer and J-beta primers. From the 5' RACE reads, TCRdb called clonotypes with MiXCR, one entry per CDR3 protein. The sample yields about 1,600,000 distinct CDR3 sequences, around 42% seen once. The sample was blood. Source of these receptors: a woman younger than 35 in good health.

This chain connects TRBV4-1 to TRBJ1-5; D unclear. The CDR3 sequence is 13 residues long. V dropped 1 base and J dropped 6 bases, with 7 bases sitting between them. CDR1 and CDR2 (germline): MGHRA, YSYEKL. The CDR3 here is CASSQGGVQPQHF. The CDR3 region has the DNA TGCGCCAGCAGCCAAGGTGGGGTTCAGCCCCAGCATTTT.

J is TRBJ1-1 and V is TRBV6-1; D remains unclear. CDR1 is MNHNS and CDR2 is SASEGT in the germline V gene. Between the trimmed V and J ends, which lost 7 bases and 7 bases, there was a span of 7 bases. The CDR3 spans 10 residues. CDR3 in DNA: TGTGCCAGCACGCGTTTTGAAGCTTTCTTT. Encoded protein: CASTRFEAFF.

The chain combines TRBV21-1 with TRBJ2-1; TRBD2, the table's D call, lacks a check against the DNA. TRBV21-1 is flagged as a pseudogene. CDR3 length: 15 residues. The CDR3 coding sequence is TGTGCCAGCCGTCGACGCGGGCCCGTTGAGCCTCTGGAGTTCTTC. It codes for CASRRRGPVEPLEFF.